The clone carrying this T cell receptor (beta chain) was seen ten or more times. Its antigen is not known. The authors amplified TCR beta CDR3 regions from RNA transcripts. Investigators did first-round RT-PCR with HTBI primers, then second-round multiplex PCR. One entry per CDR3 protein, called by TCRdb with MiXCR from the multiplex PCR reads. The sample includes about 170,000 distinct CDR3 sequences, less than 45% seen only once; the top ten take around 5.8%. The data were taken from a study of Graves' ophthalmopathy and Graves' hyperthyroidism. Study-wide results and limits: With 70.59% sensitivity and roughly 76% specificity, the model predicted ophthalmopathy progression.

As the starting material, around 9.1 ml of fresh peripheral blood yielded the PBMCs. This sequence was found in a woman aged 40 to 55 with Graves' ophthalmopathy. Sequenced sample: peripheral blood.

CDR3: CASRNRVSGTEAFF. CDR3 nucleotide sequence: TGTGCCAGCAGAAACAGGGTATCGGGTACTGAAGCTTTCTTT. The chain uses TRBV6-5 and TRBJ1-1; a possible D gene is TRBD1 (6 bases). The germline CDR1 and CDR2 sequences are MNHEY and SVGAGI. V was shortened by 6 bases and J by 5 bases, with 16 bases between the two germline ends. This CDR3 has 14 residues.